Below are 16 T cell receptor beta chains sequenced from a single sample in a study of blood T cells in healthy people across ages (dated by TCRdb to 2013 to 2016). The protocol used for the library was 5' RACE. The run used an Illumina HiSeq 2500. A second PCR of roughly 7 to 12 cycles was run with a J-beta primer mix and a sample-barcoded 5' primer. The raw public reads went through TCRdb reprocessing: fastp at Q25, MiXCR clone calling, in-frame beta chains kept. Every entry covers one CDR3 protein and lists the most common genes and DNA from its rows. Across this sample there are around 800,000 distinct CDR3 sequences, with around 24% seen only once. Over 2.5% of the sample lies in the top ten. These same records also appear under a second study, on T cells of mothers and their children.

The sample was blood. Source of these receptors: a boy between 5 and 17 years old in good health.

The CDR3 spells CASLAGVQETQYF. CDR3 DNA sequence: TGTGCCAGCCTAGCGGGGGTGCAAGAGACCCAGTACTTC. The chain has TRBV7-6 and TRBJ2-5, with 10 bases matching TRBD2. V lost 8 bases, J lost 2 bases, and 2 bases stayed unmatched. From germline, CDR1 is SGHVS and CDR2 FNYEAQ. The CDR3 runs 13 residues.

The chain uses TRBV5-1 and TRBJ2-1, with 7 positions matching TRBD2. The CDR3 length is 16 residues. Trimming cost V 4 bases and J 4 bases; bases outside gene matches: 11. Germline V gene data show CDR1 as SGHRS and CDR2 as YFSETQ. CDR3 in amino acids: CASSTRDYPFYNEQFF. The CDR3 nucleotides read TGCGCCAGCAGCACGAGGGACTACCCGTTTTACAATGAGCAGTTCTTC.

J is TRBJ1-6 and V is TRBV6-5; TRBD1 might be the D (6 bases). The CDR3 extends over 17 amino acids. Per the germline V gene, CDR1 is MNHEY and CDR2 is SVGAGI. V shed 0 bases and J shed 6 bases, with 15 bases lying between them. CDR3 sequence (DNA): TGTGCCAGCAGTTACTCTAATCAGGGGTTTGGTAATTCACCCCTCCACTTT. Translation gives CASSYSNQGFGNSPLHF.

This clonotype showed up just a few times. V usage is TRBV12-3 or TRBV12-4 and J usage is TRBJ1-5; D is unresolved. The germline V and J ends were trimmed by 3 bases and 0 bases, with 6 bases remaining between them. The CDR3 is made up of 14 amino acids. CDR3: CASSFIYSNQPQHF. CDR3 bases: TGTGCCAGCAGTTTTATATATAGCAATCAGCCCCAGCATTTT.

The chain recombines TRBV19 with TRBJ2-5, with TRBD2 matching 14 bases. The CDR3 extends over 16 amino acids. In germline, CDR1 is LNHDA, CDR2 SQIVND (reference sequence). The trim removed 3 bases at V and 2 bases at J, leaving 2 bases unmatched. The CDR3 spells CASSMGLAGAQETQYF. CDR3 bases: TGTGCCAGTAGTATGGGACTAGCGGGGGCTCAAGAGACCCAGTACTTC.

The sample holds many counts of this clonotype. This chain uses TRBV5-5 with TRBJ2-1; tentatively, D is TRBD2 (6 bases). Trimming removed 5 bases at V and 6 bases at J, with 9 bases between. CDR3 length: 12 amino acids. The germline V gene encodes CDR1 SGHKS and CDR2 YYEKEE (reference sequence). The DNA of the CDR3 is TGTGCCAGCAGTGGGACTTTCAATGAGCAGTTCTTC. It encodes CASSGTFNEQFF.

This clonotype has just a few counts. The chain carries TRBV19 and TRBJ2-2; TRBD2 is a possible D gene (5 bases). In germline, CDR1 is LNHDA, CDR2 SQIVND (reference sequence). V was trimmed by 7 bases and J by 7 bases, leaving 19 bases between them. This CDR3 comprises 15 residues. The CDR3 coding sequence is TGTGCCAGTACCCCGAGTATGAGCGGCATCGGGGAGCTGTTTTTT. Encoded protein: CASTPSMSGIGELFF.

The chain joins TRBV29-1 to TRBJ2-2, with D unresolved. Germline CDR1 reads SQVTM; CDR2 reads ANQGSEA. Between the trimmed V and J ends, which lost 5 bases and 2 bases, there was a span of 6 bases. This CDR3 is built from 12 residues. CDR3 DNA: TGCAGCGTTCGCGTCAACACCGGGGAGCTGTTTTTT. Protein sequence: CSVRVNTGELFF.

The rearrangement uses TRBV20-1 and TRBJ2-5, with 9 bases fitting TRBD2. V lost 3 bases and J lost 3; bases outside the gene matches: 8. The CDR3 covers 15 residues. Germline V lookup: CDR1 DFQATT, CDR2 SNEGSKA (reference sequence). The CDR3: CSASPSAGGKETQYF. Here the CDR3 DNA reads TGCAGTGCTAGCCCTTCGGCGGGGGGGAAAGAGACCCAGTACTTC.

The table lists this clonotype with a few counts. The V call is TRBV5-1, the J call TRBJ2-7, with D unresolved. Trimming took off 0 bases at V and 5 bases at J, with 12 bases between the two ends. CDR1 SGHRS and CDR2 YFSETQ come from the germline V gene. The CDR3 spans 14 residues. The CDR3 reads CASSLDGQANEQYF. DNA of the CDR3: TGCGCCAGCAGCTTGGACGGGCAGGCAAACGAGCAGTACTTC.

The genes are TRBV9 and TRBJ1-2; no reliable D call. CDR1 is SGDLS, CDR2 YYNGEE, per germline. This CDR3 contains 15 residues. Trimming pared 3 bases from V and 3 bases from J, leaving 15 bases between. CDR3 region: CASSGGPPQYYGYTF. In DNA, the CDR3 is TGTGCCAGCAGCGGAGGACCCCCCCAGTACTATGGCTACACCTTC.

The chain couples TRBV10-3 to TRBJ2-7; possible D gene TRBD2, 6 bases. Germline-derived CDR1 and CDR2 are ENHRY and SYGVKD. The CDR3 runs 14 residues. Trimming took off 4 bases at V and 1 base at J, with 11 bases between the two ends. This CDR3 is CAISAAGSSYEQYF. The CDR3 DNA sequence: TGTGCCATCAGTGCGGCGGGATCTTCCTACGAGCAGTACTTC.

The CDR3 nucleotides read TGTGCCAGCAGCTCCCAAGGTCTTGGAGGAGAGACCCAGTACTTC. This gives the protein CASSSQGLGGETQYF. The chain couples TRBV9 to TRBJ2-5; maybe TRBD2 (5 bases). Trimming pared 4 bases from V and 4 bases from J, leaving 17 bases between. The CDR3 consists of 15 residues. CDR1 and CDR2 (germline): SGDLS, YYNGEE.

The genes are TRBV29-1 and TRBJ2-6, with D maybe TRBD1 (6 bases). This CDR3 is built from 16 residues. V lost 0 bases and J 4 bases, leaving 13 bases between the germline ends. Germline V CDR1 and CDR2: SQVTM, ANQGSEA. CDR3 in amino acids: CSVEEFRGSGANVLTF. CDR3 sequence (DNA): TGCAGCGTTGAAGAGTTCAGGGGAAGCGGGGCCAACGTCCTGACTTTC.

Only a few counts were recorded for this clonotype. This chain uses TRBV27 with TRBJ2-3; the match to TRBD1 covers 9 bases. This CDR3 is built from 17 residues. CDR1 is MNHEY, CDR2 SMNVEV, per germline (reference sequence). Germline trimming cut 6 bases from V and 6 bases from J; bases unmatched to any gene: 16. The CDR3: CASRYRGRGGIWDTQYF. The CDR3 DNA reads as TGTGCCAGCAGATACAGGGGGCGCGGGGGAATATGGGATACGCAGTATTTT.

This clonotype was found a few times. The chain carries TRBV27 and TRBJ1-2, with D possibly being TRBD1 (5 bases). V dropped 4 bases and J dropped 3 bases, with 9 bases sitting between them. This CDR3 has 13 residues. The germline CDR1 and CDR2 sequences are MNHEY and SMNVEV (reference sequence). The CDR3 DNA follows: TGTGCCAGCAGTTCCAGGGTCGACTATGGCTACACCTTC. Its protein is CASSSRVDYGYTF.